The 20 T cell receptor beta chains presented below share a single source sample, sequenced in a study of beta chain features in type 1 diabetes. Expressed TCRB transcripts were sequenced after all isolated RNA was converted to cDNA. The data were produced by immunoSEQ multiplex PCR, yet TCRdb's version contains in-frame clones alone and is incomplete. The sample lists over 500,000 clones, about 16% seen once, with roughly 0.098% in the top ten. The specimen sequenced was naive CD4+ T cells from blood. Receptor source: a man younger than 35 in good health.

This clone was counted only a few times. The chain joins TRBV9 to TRBJ1-5; D is unresolved. Germline loops: CDR1 SGDLS, CDR2 YYNGEE. The CDR3 sequence is 15 residues long. V lost 3 bases to trimming and J lost 5 bases, with 15 bases between them. CDR3 nucleotide sequence: TGTGCCAGCAGCGGAGGTGGTAGTAAGGATCAGCCCCAGCATTTT. It codes for CASSGGGSKDQPQHF.

This sequence joins TRBV5-1 and TRBJ2-7; 7 positions match TRBD1. Germline CDR1 SGHRS, CDR2 YFSETQ. The CDR3 extends over 15 amino acids. V lost 0 bases and J lost 3; bases outside the gene matches: 6. The CDR3 loop reads CASSLGGRGSYEQYF. The CDR3 region has the DNA TGCGCCAGCAGCTTGGGTGGCAGGGGGAGCTACGAGCAGTACTTC.

This clone was seen a few times. This chain uses TRBV5-1 with TRBJ2-3; D is ambiguous. Trimming took off 1 base at V and 3 bases at J, with 9 bases between the two ends. The length of the CDR3 is 14 residues. Looked up from germline, CDR1 is SGHRS and CDR2 is YFSETQ. CDR3 sequence: CASSLIGSTDTQYF. DNA for the CDR3: TGCGCCAGCAGCTTGATTGGGTCAACAGATACGCAGTATTTT. The full variable domain, completed using reference TRBV5-1 and TRBJ2-3, is KAGVTQTPRYLIKTRGQQVTLSCSPISGHRSVSWYQQTPGQGLQFLFEYFSETQRNKGNFPGRFSGRQFSNSRSEMNVSTLELGDSALYLCASSLIGSTDTQYFGPGTRLTVL.

The chain uses TRBV5-1 and TRBJ1-4; possibly TRBD1 for D (6 bases). The ends were cut back, 4 bases at V and 12 bases at J, with 16 bases in the middle. Germline assignment: CDR1 SGHRS and CDR2 YFSETQ. This CDR3 contains 13 residues. CDR3 sequence: CASSATGDWQLFF. The DNA for the CDR3 is TGCGCCAGCAGCGCGACAGGAGACTGGCAACTGTTTTTT.

This clone has a handful of counts. Other DNA sequences of this sample code for an identical CDR3. V gene TRBV9 combines with J gene TRBJ2-3; TRBD2 aligns across 14 bases. V was clipped by 4 bases and J by 1 base; unmatched bases: 2. The V gene's germline CDR1 is SGDLS and CDR2 YYNGEE. CDR3 length: 16 residues. The CDR3 spells CASSLGLAGGTDTQYF. The CDR3 coding sequence is TGTGCCAGCAGCTTGGGACTAGCGGGGGGCACAGATACGCAGTATTTT.

V and J are TRBV18 and TRBJ1-2; D not resolved. V was clipped by 5 bases and J by 2 bases, with 15 bases between them. Germline V gene lookup returns CDR1 KGHSH and CDR2 LQKENI. The CDR3 has 15 amino acids. In DNA, the CDR3 is TGTGCCAGCTCATCTAACAGAGGGAAGAACTATGGCTACACCTTC. It translates to CASSSNRGKNYGYTF.

This clone showed up just a few times. The chain links TRBV11-2 to TRBJ2-4; D uncertain. V was cut by 0 bases and J by 0 bases, with 9 bases left in between. Germline V lookup: CDR1 SGHAT, CDR2 FQNNGV. This CDR3 has 16 residues. For the CDR3, the DNA is TGTGCCAGCAGCTTAGAGGTCCGGACAGCCAAAAACATTCAGTACTTC. Amino acid sequence: CASSLEVRTAKNIQYF.

This clone was detected a few times. The rearrangement joins TRBV5-4 to TRBJ1-1; TRBD1 matches 7 bases. CDR1 SGHNT and CDR2 YYREEE come from the germline V gene (reference sequence). This CDR3 is 16 amino acids long. The ends lost 4 bases at V and 1 base at J; junction bases unmatched: 10. In DNA, the CDR3 is TGTGCCAGCAGCCTCGGACAGGACCGAGCGAACACTGAAGCTTTCTTT. Encoded protein: CASSLGQDRANTEAFF. The variable domain in full, completed from reference TRBV5-4 and TRBJ1-1, reads ETGVTQSPTHLIKTRGQQVTLRCSSQSGHNTVSWYQQALGQGPQFIFQYYREEENGRGNFPPRFSGLQFPNYSSELNVNALELDDSALYLCASSLGQDRANTEAFFGQGTRLTVV.

Turning to this clone: This may arise from a read error, as a much more abundant clone is one base away. The sample carries other DNA sequences with the same CDR3. The chain uses TRBV14 and TRBJ1-1; TRBD1 is a possible D gene (6 bases). Per germline, CDR1 SGHDN and CDR2 FVKESK. This CDR3 is built from 13 residues. V was clipped by 4 bases and J by 1 base, with 7 bases between them. Written as DNA, the CDR3 is TGTGCCAGCAGCCGACAGGAGAACACTGAAGCTTTCTTT. Translated, it gives CASSRQENTEAFF.

This clone has just a few counts. The CDR3 sequence: CASTILTTQYF. In nucleotides, the CDR3 is TGTGCCAGCACTATCCTGACGACGCAGTATTTT. The chain carries TRBV2 and TRBJ2-3, with D unresolved. V shed 7 bases and J shed 9 bases, with 11 bases lying between them. The CDR3 is 11 residues long. Germline V gives CDR1 SNHLY, CDR2 FYNNEI.

This clone appeared a few times. The chain combines TRBV19 with TRBJ2-2; D uncertain. V was cut by 1 base and J by 1 base, with 7 bases left in between. Germline V CDR1 and CDR2: LNHDA, SQIVND (reference sequence). This CDR3 contains 15 residues. CDR3 nucleotides: TGTGCCAGTAGTATAGCCGAGAGGAACACCGGGGAGCTGTTTTTT. The encoded protein is CASSIAERNTGELFF.

The genes are TRBV18 and TRBJ1-4; TRBD1 is a possible D gene (5 bases). The CDR3 sequence is 16 residues long. Looked up from germline, CDR1 is KGHSH and CDR2 is LQKENI. V was pared by 3 bases and J by 0 bases, with 11 bases between. This CDR3 is CASSPSGGSTNEKLFF. The CDR3, as DNA: TGTGCCAGCTCACCTTCCGGGGGTTCAACTAATGAAAAACTGTTTTTT.

This clone was seen a few times. This chain connects TRBV14 to TRBJ1-1; D remains unclear. V lost 3 bases and J 1 base, leaving 27 bases between the germline ends. Germline CDR1 SGHDN, CDR2 FVKESK. This CDR3 is built from 20 residues. This CDR3 is CASSHQAGPNRPYPNTEAFF. The CDR3 DNA reads TGTGCCAGCAGCCATCAAGCCGGGCCAAATCGGCCGTATCCGAACACTGAAGCTTTCTTT.

The V and J genes are TRBV7-3 and TRBJ2-2, with D uncertain. Germline CDR1 and CDR2: SGHTA and FQGTGA. The CDR3 spans 16 residues. Trimming cost V 5 bases and J 0 bases, with 13 bases left between them. The CDR3 region has the DNA TGTGCCAGCAGCCCGACCCCGGGTCCGAACACCGGGGAGCTGTTTTTT. The encoded protein is CASSPTPGPNTGELFF.

This clone has more than one count but fewer than ten. CDR3 amino acids: CASSSYSGPGYTF. Written as DNA, the CDR3 is TGTGCCAGCAGCTCGTATTCCGGCCCCGGCTACACCTTC. J is TRBJ1-2 and V is TRBV7-2; no definite D call. The CDR3 runs to 13 residues. CDR1 and CDR2 (germline): SGHTA, FQGNSA. Trimming took 4 bases from V and 8 from J, leaving 14 bases between them.

J is TRBJ2-6 and V is TRBV28, with D unresolved. CDR1 is MDHEN, CDR2 SYDVKM, per germline. The CDR3 sequence is 15 residues long. V lost 2 bases and J 0 bases, leaving 5 bases between the germline ends. CDR3 in amino acids: CASSLGFSGANVLTF. The DNA for the CDR3 is TGTGCCAGCAGTTTAGGGTTCTCTGGGGCCAACGTCCTGACTTTC.

This clone was recorded a few times. The chain couples TRBV7-3 to TRBJ2-1; D remains unclear. This CDR3 spans 11 amino acids. V was trimmed by 3 bases and J by 9 bases, leaving 6 bases between them. Germline CDR1 reads SGHTA; CDR2 reads FQGTGA. CDR3 region: CASSLSVEQFF. In nucleotides, the CDR3 is TGTGCCAGCAGCTTGTCTGTTGAGCAGTTCTTC.

The rearrangement joins TRBV2 to TRBJ2-4; D might be TRBD2 (5 bases). Germline V gene data show CDR1 as SNHLY and CDR2 as FYNNEI. Trimming pared 2 bases from V and 0 bases from J, leaving 14 bases between. The CDR3 is made up of 17 amino acids. The CDR3 sequence: CASSERGFQVAKNIQYF. In nucleotides, the CDR3 is TGTGCCAGCAGTGAAAGAGGGTTTCAGGTAGCCAAAAACATTCAGTACTTC.

This clone was seen a few times. V gene TRBV7-6 combines with J gene TRBJ2-7, with a tentative D call TRBD2 (6 bases). V was trimmed by 5 bases and J by 11 bases, leaving 16 bases between them. CDR3 length: 12 residues. Germline lookup yields CDR1 SGHVS and CDR2 FNYEAQ. CDR3 in amino acids: CASSRGSRQKYF. DNA for the CDR3: TGTGCCAGCAGCCGGGGGTCGAGACAGAAGTACTTC.

This clone was recorded a few times. The same CDR3 can be traced to other DNA sequences in this sample. The J gene is TRBJ2-6, the V gene TRBV28; D call uncertain. V was cut by 6 bases and J by 0 bases, with 3 bases left in between. The CDR3 is made up of 13 amino acids. Germline V gene sequence: CDR1 MDHEN, CDR2 SYDVKM. The CDR3 sequence: CASRSSGANVLTF. DNA of the CDR3: TGTGCCAGCAGATCCTCTGGGGCCAACGTCCTGACTTTC.